These 26 T cell receptor beta chains share one sample of origin, sequenced in a study of blood T cells in healthy people across ages. A sample-barcoded 5' primer and a J-beta primer mix were used in a second PCR of roughly 7 to 11 cycles. TCRdb reprocessed the 5' RACE reads with MiXCR, giving one entry per CDR3 protein. The table includes just under 900,000 distinct CDR3 sequences, around 26% detected once. Sequencing used blood. The source is a woman older than 75 in good health.

The rearrangement uses TRBV5-6 and TRBJ2-5, with 9 bases lining up with TRBD1. Per germline, CDR1 SGHDT and CDR2 YYEEEE. This CDR3 has 16 amino acids. V dropped 1 base and J dropped 3; count of bases not matched to a gene: 7. The CDR3 bases are TGTGCCAGCAGCTTGTTTACAGGGGGCACAGAAGAGACCCAGTACTTC. Translation gives CASSLFTGGTEETQYF. Based on the CDR3 plus reference TRBV5-6 and TRBJ2-5, the full variable domain is DAGVTQSPTHLIKTRGQQVTLRCSPKSGHDTVSWYQQALGQGPQFIFQYYEEEERQRGNFPDRFSGHQFPNYSSELNVNALLLGDSALYLCASSLFTGGTEETQYFGPGTRLLVL.

The rearrangement joins TRBV3-1 to TRBJ1-1; D uncertain. V was pared by 1 base and J by 8 bases, with 11 bases between. Per the germline V gene, CDR1 is LGHDT and CDR2 is YNNKEL (reference sequence). This CDR3 has 13 residues. CDR3 in DNA: TGTGCCAGCAGCCAAGGTCCAACCGGGGAAGCTTTCTTT. This sequence encodes CASSQGPTGEAFF.

This clonotype was detected many times. CDR3 protein: CASNPGRTSGPYNEQFF. CDR3 nucleotide sequence: TGTGCCAGCAACCCGGGCCGGACTAGCGGACCATACAATGAGCAGTTCTTC. The V and J genes are TRBV6-2 or TRBV6-3 and TRBJ2-1; 10 bases are a match to TRBD2. Trimming cost V 7 bases and J 4 bases; bases outside gene matches: 13. The length of the CDR3 is 17 residues. Germline CDR1 is MNHEY and CDR2 is SVGEGT.

A note on this clonotype: This may come from a read error, since a much larger clone is one base off. The chain recombines TRBV29-1 with TRBJ1-4; D ambiguous. Germline V gene lookup returns CDR1 SQVTM and CDR2 ANQGSEA. The CDR3 has 12 amino acids. Trimming stripped 7 bases from V and 7 bases from J, with 13 bases between. Here the CDR3 DNA reads TGCAGCGGTGGTTGGGGTGGTGAAAAACTGTTTTTT. Its protein product is CSGGWGGEKLFF.

This clonotype occurred many times. In DNA form, the CDR3 reads TGTGCCAGCAGCCTACGGACAGGGAGCGAGACCCAGTACTTC. It specifies CASSLRTGSETQYF. This rearrangement joins TRBV12-3 or TRBV12-4 to TRBJ2-5; 8 nucleotides agree with TRBD1. This CDR3 has 14 residues. Trimming at V came to 6 bases and at J to 5 bases, leaving 8 bases not matched to a gene.

With respect to this clonotype: One end of the junction is discordant with germline, which a read error may explain. This chain links TRBV7-2 with TRBJ2-7; no clear D. The CDR3 has 17 residues. Germline lookup yields CDR1 SGHTA and CDR2 FQGNSA. The CDR3 loop is CAGSLDWAAPIYYEQYF. The CDR3 nucleotides read TGTGCCGGCAGCTTAGACTGGGCCGCTCCAATATACTACGAGCAGTACTTC.

The rearrangement joins TRBV10-2 to TRBJ2-1, with 7 bases aligning to TRBD2. After removal of 3 bases from V and 15 bases from J, the junction contained 11 bases not matched to a gene. The CDR3 is 13 amino acids. Germline-derived CDR1 and CDR2 are WSHSY and SAAADI. CDR3 sequence: CASSEYASGPTFF. The CDR3, as DNA: TGCGCCAGCAGTGAATACGCTAGCGGACCCACGTTCTTC.

The table lists this clonotype with a few counts. The gene calls are TRBV5-1 and TRBJ1-1; the D is unclear. The CDR3 is made up of 15 amino acids. CDR1 is SGHRS and CDR2 is YFSETQ in the germline V gene. V was shortened by 4 bases and J by 5 bases, with 18 bases between the two germline ends. This CDR3 reads CASSPEGPGRTEAFF. The CDR3 DNA follows: TGCGCCAGCAGCCCGGAGGGTCCAGGAAGGACTGAAGCTTTCTTT.

With regard to this clonotype: A much larger clone sits a single nucleotide away, making a read error possible. The chain has TRBV7-6 and TRBJ1-2, with TRBD1 as a possible D gene (5 bases). Germline V lookup: CDR1 SGHVS, CDR2 FNYEAQ. The CDR3 has 16 residues. In nucleotides, the CDR3 is TGTGCCGGCAGCTTAGCGGTTGCAGGGACGAACTATGGCTACACCTTC. It translates to CAGSLAVAGTNYGYTF.

The V and J genes are TRBV18 and TRBJ2-1; D is possibly TRBD2 (6 bases). The CDR3 loop spans 16 amino acids. In germline, CDR1 is KGHSH, CDR2 LQKENI. V gave up 4 bases and J gave up 3 bases, with 16 bases separating them. The CDR3 protein is CASSRPVTGVYNEQFF. In DNA form, the CDR3 reads TGTGCCAGCTCACGTCCTGTGACGGGGGTCTACAATGAGCAGTTCTTC. The variable domain in full, with the rest retrieved from reference TRBV18 and TRBJ2-1, is NAGVMQNPRHLVRRRGQEARLRCSPMKGHSHVYWYRQLPEEGLKFMVYLQKENIIDESGMPKERFSAEFPKEGPSILRIQQVVRGDSAAYFCASSRPVTGVYNEQFFGPGTRLTVL.

The J gene is TRBJ2-7, the V gene TRBV7-9; 8 nucleotides align to TRBD2. After removal of 5 bases from V and 0 bases from J, the junction contained 12 bases not matched to a gene. The CDR3 is 17 residues long. Germline assignment: CDR1 SEHNR and CDR2 FQNEAQ (reference sequence). The CDR3 loop reads CASSPRTSGQSSYEQYF. The CDR3 DNA reads TGTGCCAGCAGCCCTCGAACTAGCGGACAAAGCTCCTACGAGCAGTACTTC.

V is TRBV13 and J is TRBJ1-2; D is ambiguous. The CDR3 runs to 14 residues. Germline loops: CDR1 PRHDT, CDR2 FYEKMQ (reference sequence). Trimming pared 1 base from V and 0 bases from J, leaving 6 bases between. CDR3 loop: CASSLDTTNYGYTF. The CDR3 DNA sequence: TGTGCCAGCAGCTTAGATACAACTAACTATGGCTACACCTTC.

The V and J genes are TRBV5-1 and TRBJ2-3; 10 nucleotides match TRBD1. This CDR3 is 16 amino acids long. Unmatched junction bases numbered 6, after V lost 4 bases and J lost 1 base. Per germline, CDR1 SGHRS and CDR2 YFSETQ. The chain's CDR3 is CASSPEGTGGTDTQYF. The DNA for the CDR3 is TGCGCCAGCAGCCCGGAGGGGACAGGGGGCACAGATACGCAGTATTTT.

This clonotype was picked up a small number of times. The chain employs TRBV20-1 and TRBJ1-6, with a tentative D call TRBD1 (6 bases). Germline CDR1 DFQATT, CDR2 SNEGSKA (reference sequence). Trimming cost V 0 bases and J 2 bases, with 11 bases left between them. The CDR3 sequence is 16 residues long. The CDR3: CSARDPGTPYNSPLHF. For the CDR3, the DNA is TGCAGTGCTAGAGATCCCGGGACACCCTATAATTCACCCCTCCACTTT.

The J gene is TRBJ1-1, the V gene TRBV4-3; D not certain. The germline V gene encodes CDR1 LGHNA and CDR2 YSLEER. The CDR3 totals 17 residues. Trimming removed 0 bases from V and 0 bases from J, with 14 bases in between. CDR3 nucleotides: TGCGCCAGCAGCCAAGATTTGGTACGGATGATGAACACTGAAGCTTTCTTT. Encoded protein: CASSQDLVRMMNTEAFF.

This chain uses TRBV7-2 with TRBJ1-1; D is ambiguous. Between the trimmed V and J ends, which lost 1 base and 6 bases, there was a span of 12 bases. Germline V lookup: CDR1 SGHTA, CDR2 FQGNSA. The CDR3 consists of 14 residues. In nucleotides, the CDR3 is TGTGCCAGCAGCTTAGGTGGCTGGGGAGCTGAAGCTTTCTTT. Protein: CASSLGGWGAEAFF.

This clonotype was seen at least ten times. The rearrangement uses TRBV20-1 and TRBJ2-5, with D possibly TRBD2 on 5 matching bases. The CDR3 loop spans 16 amino acids. V lost 0 bases, J lost 1 base, and 15 bases lay in between. From germline, CDR1 is DFQATT and CDR2 SNEGSKA (reference sequence). CDR3 bases: TGCAGTGCTAGAGAACCTCGTCCGGGAATCCAAGAGACCCAGTACTTC. Its translation is CSAREPRPGIQETQYF.

This clonotype was detected ten times or more. The V and J genes are TRBV2 and TRBJ2-5; no reliable D call. The germline gives CDR1 SNHLY, CDR2 FYNNEI. The CDR3 loop spans 13 amino acids. Trimming took off 6 bases at V and 2 bases at J, with 10 bases between the two ends. The CDR3 protein is CASRPGSQETQYF. The CDR3 nucleotides read TGTGCCAGCAGGCCAGGATCACAAGAGACCCAGTACTTC.

The sample holds many counts of this clonotype. The chain uses TRBV6-1 and TRBJ2-3, with 7 bases fitting TRBD1. The CDR3 spans 16 residues. Germline lookup yields CDR1 MNHNS and CDR2 SASEGT. Trimming took 3 bases from V and 2 from J; bases not matched to a gene: 8. The chain's CDR3 is CASSDSPGQYTDTQYF. The CDR3 nucleotides are TGTGCCAGCAGTGACTCTCCGGGACAGTACACAGATACGCAGTATTTT.

Concerning this clonotype: Given a much more abundant clone one base away, this may be a read error. V gene TRBV20-1 combines with J gene TRBJ2-7, with a possible D match to TRBD1 (5 bases). CDR1 DFQATT and CDR2 SNEGSKA come from the germline V gene (reference sequence). V lost 3 bases to trimming and J lost 2 bases, with 17 bases between them. The CDR3 contains 15 residues. The CDR3 bases are TGCAGTGCTAGGGATAGCAGGGTTCCGGCCTACGAGCAGTACTTC. Protein: CSARDSRVPAYEQYF.

The rearrangement joins TRBV12-3 or TRBV12-4 to TRBJ2-1; maybe TRBD2 (5 bases). Trimming removed 1 base at V and 0 bases at J, with 10 bases between. The CDR3 sequence is 16 residues long. The CDR3 DNA is TGTGCCAGCAGTTTAGTGGCGGGTCGCTCCTACAATGAGCAGTTCTTC. Translating it yields CASSLVAGRSYNEQFF.

Of note for this clonotype: The junction departs from the called germline gene at one end, perhaps through a read error. This chain uses TRBV28 with TRBJ2-7; the D is unclear. Germline V gene sequence: CDR1 MDHEN, CDR2 SYDVKM. The CDR3 consists of 11 residues. The CDR3 protein is CAGSLRYEQYF. The CDR3 nucleotides are TGTGCCGGCAGTTTACGGTACGAGCAGTACTTC. Drawing the rest from reference TRBV28 and TRBJ2-7, the complete variable domain is DVKVTQSSRYLVKRTGEKVFLECVQDMDHENMFWYRQDPGLGLRLIYFSYDVKMKEKGDIPEGYSVSREKKERFSLILESASTNQTSMYLCAGSLRYEQYFGPGTRLTVT.

This clonotype was seen once. CDR3 region: CSARTPGETQYF. The CDR3 nucleotides are TGCAGTGCTAGGACCCCGGGGGAGACCCAGTACTTC. The V and J genes are TRBV20-1 and TRBJ2-5, with D perhaps TRBD2 (5 bases). With 3 bases removed from V and 5 bases from J, the gap between germline ends came to 10 bases. This CDR3 region has 12 residues. Germline V gene lookup returns CDR1 DFQATT and CDR2 SNEGSKA (reference sequence).

On this clonotype: A much larger clone lies one base from this, so it may be a read error. CDR3 sequence: CASGDCSSSYEQYF. CDR3 sequence (DNA): TGTGCCAGCGGTGATTGTTCAAGCTCCTACGAGCAGTACTTC. This chain joins TRBV6-4 and TRBJ2-7; no firm D call. The CDR3 runs to 14 residues. CDR1 is MRHNA and CDR2 is SNTAGT in the germline V gene.

This clonotype was counted at least ten times. The CDR3 DNA reads as TGTGCCAGCAGCCCCCCCCCGGGACACTCCTACGAGCAGTACTTC. Protein product: CASSPPPGHSYEQYF. The rearrangement uses TRBV6-2 or TRBV6-3 and TRBJ2-7; possibly TRBD1 for D (6 bases). Germline CDR1 is MNHEY and CDR2 is SVGEGT. The CDR3 totals 15 residues. V lost 6 bases and J 0 bases, leaving 15 bases between the germline ends.

In regard to this clonotype: Being one base from a much bigger clone, this may be a read error. Since the CDR3 does not end with the conserved phenylalanine or tryptophan, this likely comes from a read error. The chain uses TRBV28 and TRBJ1-2; no clear D. The CDR3 contains 12 residues. Germline V lookup: CDR1 MDHEN, CDR2 SYDVKM. Between the trimmed V and J ends, which lost 2 bases and 4 bases, there was a span of 5 bases. The CDR3: CASSLRAYGYTC. In DNA form, the CDR3 reads TGTGCCAGCAGTTTAAGGGCCTATGGCTACACCTGC.